This T cell receptor (beta chain) comes out of a study of blood T cell repertoires in COVID-19 (dated by TCRdb to 2020 to 2021). About the investigation overall: Collaborator samples came from the United States, Italy and Spain and covered acute and convalescent phases of COVID-19. The prospective study material was composed of cDNA or gDNA derived from T cells, B-cell-depleted T cells, or PBMCs. Deeply sampled blood TCRbeta repertoires from subjects exposed to, actively infected with, or recovered from COVID-19 were included in the dataset. The repertoires were released in a freely available public database meant as a resource for research on the immune response to SARS-CoV-2. Samples were obtained from the ongoing ImmuneRACE study (first 160 participants) and from about 1,300 subjects provided by 6 global collaborators. The sample metadata nearly always contained a de-identified subject ID, COVID-19 status, age in years and sex. Where available, HLA class I and class II types were taken from metadata supplied by the sample provider and were not determined by assay-based typing.

With respect to this clone: No cognate antigen has been identified for it. No base quality information exists; no much larger clone differs at one position.

Each collaborating institution followed its own protocols to collect whole blood in K2EDTA tubes. Collaborator samples were shipped for TCRbeta analysis as frozen whole blood, isolated PBMCs, or DNA extracted from either sample type. For CDR1 and CDR2, the germline V gene lists MDHEN and SYDVKM. V and J are truncated by 5 bases and 3 bases respectively, leaving an intervening sequence of 17 bases. The cysteine opens and the phenylalanine closes a CDR3 of 15 amino acids. Of the read, only the CDR3 DNA is kept; its 45 bases are in frame from base 1. What the research found in general, with its limitations: The quantity of clinical and demographic metadata differed by source and by participant and was supplied without curation.

TCRbeta CDR3 regions were amplified from genomic DNA by means of the immunoSEQ Assay, a bias-controlled multiplex PCR. The study's processing was this. Within the assay, amplification of reference gene primers was used to estimate how many nucleated cells each sample contained. To quantify the absolute abundance of each unique TCRbeta CDR3 rearrangement, sequence reads were collapsed and filtered. For each sample, productive Simpson clonality was calculated as the square root of Simpson's diversity index over productive rearrangements. The table was pulled from immuneACCESS by TCRdb, which kept in-frame rearrangements only. Such tables lose some clones; where checked, under half of the loss comes from unresolved V genes, and the rest has no known cause. V, J and clone size are those of that table, while D and trimming were read from the DNA. The table for this sample lists 200,000 to 250,000 clones; approximately 80% of them were counted only once. The ten largest clones add up to 15% to 20% of the sample.

The sequence was collected from a man aged 25-40 years with active or convalescent COVID-19. The rearrangement combines TRBV28 with TRBJ2-7, with TRBD1 tentatively as D gene (5 bases match). The specimen sequenced was peripheral blood. The CDR3 sequence is CASSPPQARVYEQYF. The sequenced DNA is TGTGCCAGCAGTCCGCCACAGGCGAGAGTCTACGAGCAGTACTTC.